The present T cell receptor (beta chain) was sequenced within a study of T cell responses to AZD1222 COVID-19 vaccine. The table came from immunoSEQ multiplex PCR; TCRdb's copy has only in-frame clones and leaves some out. The sample shows more than 150,000 clones, approximately 90% of them seen only once. This clone was found a few times. The target antigen is unknown. Study results and limitations: Repertoires were obtained solely post-peak T cell response. Most donors were white British and more were female, and clonal diversity was possibly underestimated. Across the whole spike, CD4 TCRs peaked at regions 160-218 and 743-854.

Specimen: peripheral blood, collected on day 0 of AZD1222 vaccination. The TCR comes from an adult in good health.

CDR3: CASSLLGARGAYEQYF. The CDR3 coding sequence is TGTGCCAGCAGTTTATTAGGGGCCCGGGGCGCCTACGAGCAGTACTTC. The chain carries TRBV28 and TRBJ2-7; D possibly uses TRBD1 or TRBD2 (5 bases each). The CDR3 contains 16 residues. Germline V gives CDR1 MDHEN, CDR2 SYDVKM. V shed 1 base and J shed 2 bases, with 15 bases lying between them.